The source of this TCR beta chain is a study of cytomegalovirus exposure and HLA in healthy donors. General observations from the study: Immune exposure data for these donors was limited to CMV serostatus.

The PCR used 60 Vbeta and 13 Jbeta primers. Method: immunoSEQ multiplex PCR; TCRdb's copy keeps in-frame clones and lacks some. The sample consists of around 190,000 clones, about four fifths of them appearing once. The CDR3 loop spans 15 amino acids. CDR1 is LGHNA and CDR2 is YSLEER in the germline V gene. Trimming left V 2 bases short and J 8 bases short, with 18 bases between. This clone was detected a few times. Its target is unknown. The sequence came from a young man in good health and CMV-seronegative. The V call is TRBV4-3, the J call TRBJ1-2, with D possibly TRBD1 on 5 matching bases. The sample consisted of PBMCs. The CDR3 here is CASSQSSRGELGYTF. Written as DNA, the CDR3 is TGCGCCAGCAGCCAATCGTCTCGGGGGGAACTGGGCTACACCTTC.